This is a list of T cell receptor beta chains from one sample in a study of cytomegalovirus exposure and HLA in healthy donors. The data were produced by immunoSEQ multiplex PCR, yet TCRdb's version contains in-frame clones alone and is incomplete. This table holds approximately 150,000 clones, 70% to 80% found once. The sample consisted of PBMCs. All receptors derive from a human donor in good health. The CDR3 runs from the conserved cysteine through the conserved F or W. Each record gives: CDR3 DNA, CDR3 protein, J gene, D gene, V gene, clone size. D genes are given only for firm matches. Clone size is stated in some rows and not others, as once, few, many or a class when expanded.

CDR3nt: TGTGCCAGCACCGAACTCGGGGAGTACAATGAGCAGTTCTTC
CDR3aa: CASTELGEYNEQFF
j_gene: TRBJ2-1
d_gene: NA
v_gene: TRBV27
abundance: NA

CDR3nt: TGTGCCAGCAGCTCACGGGGGGGCCAAGAGACCCAGTACTTC
CDR3aa: CASSSRGGQETQYF
j_gene: TRBJ2-5
d_gene: TRBD2
v_gene: TRBV9
abundance: NA

CDR3nt: TGTGCCTCCCGGACAGGGGTTTTTGAAAAACTGTTTTTT
CDR3aa: CASRTGVFEKLFF
j_gene: TRBJ1-4
d_gene: TRBD1
v_gene: TRBV10-3
abundance: NA

CDR3nt: TGTGCCAGCACGGGCGGGTACTACGAGCAGTACTTC
CDR3aa: CASTGGYYEQYF
j_gene: TRBJ2-7
d_gene: NA
v_gene: TRBV28
abundance: few

CDR3nt: TGCGCCAGCAGCCAAGTACCGGGAAGCTCCTACGAGCAGTACTTC
CDR3aa: CASSQVPGSSYEQYF
j_gene: TRBJ2-7
d_gene: NA
v_gene: TRBV4-1
abundance: NA

CDR3nt: TGTGCCATCACTGTGGGACAGGGGCCTCCCTCTGGGGCCAACGTCCTGACTTTC
CDR3aa: CAITVGQGPPSGANVLTF
j_gene: TRBJ2-6
d_gene: TRBD1
v_gene: TRBV10-3
abundance: NA

CDR3nt: TGTGCCAGCAGCTTGGGACTAGCGGGGGGCACAGATACGCAGTATTTT
CDR3aa: CASSLGLAGGTDTQYF
j_gene: TRBJ2-3
d_gene: TRBD2
v_gene: TRBV5-6
abundance: NA

CDR3nt: TGTGCCAGCAGTTCCTATGGCGGGCAAGAGACCCAGTACTTC
CDR3aa: CASSSYGGQETQYF
j_gene: TRBJ2-5
d_gene: NA
v_gene: TRBV7-2
abundance: NA

CDR3nt: TGTGCCAGCAGCTTAGGCGAAGGAGATGAGCAGTTCTTC
CDR3aa: CASSLGEGDEQFF
j_gene: TRBJ2-1
d_gene: NA
v_gene: TRBV13
abundance: NA

CDR3nt: TGCGCCACAGGGACTCCCAAGGGAGCGGGAAACACCATATATTTT
CDR3aa: CATGTPKGAGNTIYF
j_gene: TRBJ1-3
d_gene: NA
v_gene: TRBV10-2
abundance: NA

CDR3nt: TGTGCCAGCAGCTTCCTTTTATCCTACGAGCAGTACTTC
CDR3aa: CASSFLLSYEQYF
j_gene: TRBJ2-7
d_gene: NA
v_gene: TRBV7-9
abundance: NA

CDR3nt: TGTGCCAGCAGCTTACGACTTCCCAGTAGGCGGGAGCAGTACTTC
CDR3aa: CASSLRLPSRREQYF
j_gene: TRBJ2-7
d_gene: NA
v_gene: TRBV12-1
abundance: NA

CDR3nt: TGTGCCTGGGGCGGGGGCAATCAGCCCCAGCATTTT
CDR3aa: CAWGGGNQPQHF
j_gene: TRBJ1-5
d_gene: NA
v_gene: TRBV30
abundance: NA

CDR3nt: TGTGCCAGCAGCCCGCGACAGGGGGCGAAATCTGTCTACGAGCAGTACTTC
CDR3aa: CASSPRQGAKSVYEQYF
j_gene: TRBJ2-7
d_gene: TRBD1
v_gene: TRBV7-9
abundance: NA

CDR3nt: TGCGCCAGCAGTGAGGCGACAGGGGTTATCAATGAGCAGTTCTTC
CDR3aa: CASSEATGVINEQFF
j_gene: TRBJ2-1
d_gene: TRBD1
v_gene: TRBV10-1
abundance: few

CDR3nt: TGTGCCAGTAGTATCTACAGGGGAAGAACTGAAGCTTTCTTT
CDR3aa: CASSIYRGRTEAFF
j_gene: TRBJ1-1
d_gene: TRBD1
v_gene: TRBV19
abundance: few

CDR3nt: TGTGCCAGCAGCTTAGATTTCGGGACAGGACAGATCTACGAGCAGTACTTC
CDR3aa: CASSLDFGTGQIYEQYF
j_gene: TRBJ2-7
d_gene: TRBD1
v_gene: TRBV11-2
abundance: NA

CDR3nt: TGTGCCAGCAGCACCTGGACTAGCGGGGGGGCGGCCGAGCAGTACTTC
CDR3aa: CASSTWTSGGAAEQYF
j_gene: TRBJ2-7
d_gene: TRBD2
v_gene: TRBV7-8
abundance: NA

CDR3nt: TGTGCCAGCAGCTCCCGGGACAGGGCGTCCTCTGGAAACACCATATATTTT
CDR3aa: CASSSRDRASSGNTIYF
j_gene: TRBJ1-3
d_gene: TRBD1
v_gene: TRBV5-5
abundance: NA

CDR3nt: TGTGCCAGTAGTATGGACAGGGCTGAAGCTTTCTTT
CDR3aa: CASSMDRAEAFF
j_gene: TRBJ1-1
d_gene: TRBD1
v_gene: TRBV19
abundance: NA

CDR3nt: TGTGCCAGCAGCTTTGTCGGGGGGGGCCACAATGAGCAGTTCTTC
CDR3aa: CASSFVGGGHNEQFF
j_gene: TRBJ2-1
d_gene: TRBD2
v_gene: TRBV7-2
abundance: few

CDR3nt: TGCAGCGTTGAGGGGGGGGCGCGGTGTGAGCAGTTCTTC
CDR3aa: CSVEGGARCEQFF
j_gene: TRBJ2-1
d_gene: NA
v_gene: TRBV29-1
abundance: once

CDR3nt: TGTGCCATCCGGGGGACAGGCAACACTGAAGCTTTCTTT
CDR3aa: CAIRGTGNTEAFF
j_gene: TRBJ1-1
d_gene: TRBD1
v_gene: TRBV10-3
abundance: NA

CDR3nt: TGTGCCAGCAGTTCCTACGAAGCCGGGACAGACAGCTACGAGCAGTACTTC
CDR3aa: CASSSYEAGTDSYEQYF
j_gene: TRBJ2-7
d_gene: TRBD1
v_gene: TRBV28
abundance: NA

CDR3nt: TGTGCCATCAGTGAGTCAGGGGGCTACGAGCAGTACTTC
CDR3aa: CAISESGGYEQYF
j_gene: TRBJ2-7
d_gene: NA
v_gene: TRBV10-3
abundance: NA

CDR3nt: TGTGCTAGTGGTTCGAGGGCTTGGCAAGTGGACCCCTACAATAGCAATCAGCCCCAGCATTTT
CDR3aa: CASGSRAWQVDPYNSNQPQHF
j_gene: TRBJ1-5
d_gene: NA
v_gene: TRBV12-5
abundance: NA

CDR3nt: TGTGCCAGCTCAATAGGGACTAGCGGGAGCTACAATGAGCAGTTCTTC
CDR3aa: CASSIGTSGSYNEQFF
j_gene: TRBJ2-1
d_gene: TRBD2
v_gene: TRBV18
abundance: NA

CDR3nt: TGTGCCAGCAGCTTTCCACTTCTTAACTATGGCTACACCTTC
CDR3aa: CASSFPLLNYGYTF
j_gene: TRBJ1-2
d_gene: NA
v_gene: TRBV7-2
abundance: few

CDR3nt: TGTGCCAGCAGGAGGACAGGGTACTACGAGCAGTACTTC
CDR3aa: CASRRTGYYEQYF
j_gene: TRBJ2-7
d_gene: TRBD1
v_gene: TRBV27
abundance: NA

CDR3nt: TGTGCCAGAAGCTGGCTAGCGCCCCACAATGAGCAGTTCTTC
CDR3aa: CARSWLAPHNEQFF
j_gene: TRBJ2-1
d_gene: NA
v_gene: TRBV5-3
abundance: NA

CDR3nt: TGTGCCAGCAGACAGGTTAAATACAATGAGCAGTTCTTC
CDR3aa: CASRQVKYNEQFF
j_gene: TRBJ2-1
d_gene: NA
v_gene: TRBV6-6
abundance: NA

CDR3nt: TGTGCCAGCAGTCCAACAGGCGCCGGACGGCCCCAGCATTTT
CDR3aa: CASSPTGAGRPQHF
j_gene: TRBJ1-5
d_gene: NA
v_gene: TRBV27
abundance: NA

CDR3nt: TGTGCCAGCTCTCCCCCCGGGGGTGGATATGGCTACACCTTC
CDR3aa: CASSPPGGGYGYTF
j_gene: TRBJ1-2
d_gene: NA
v_gene: TRBV18
abundance: NA

CDR3nt: TGTGCCAGCAGGAAATCCGGGACAGGGAAATCTTATGGCTACCCCTTC
CDR3aa: CASRKSGTGKSYGYPF
j_gene: TRBJ1-2
d_gene: TRBD1
v_gene: TRBV2
abundance: NA

CDR3nt: TGTGCCAGCAGCTTCGAAGCGGGTGCCTACGAGCAGTACTTC
CDR3aa: CASSFEAGAYEQYF
j_gene: TRBJ2-7
d_gene: NA
v_gene: TRBV13
abundance: NA

CDR3nt: TGTGCCAGCAGTGAGACAGGGAACTTAGAAAAACTGTTTTTT
CDR3aa: CASSETGNLEKLFF
j_gene: TRBJ1-4
d_gene: TRBD1
v_gene: TRBV6-1
abundance: NA

CDR3nt: TGTGCCAGCAGTGGGGACAGGGCGGGGGGTCAGCCCCAGCATTTT
CDR3aa: CASSGDRAGGQPQHF
j_gene: TRBJ1-5
d_gene: TRBD1
v_gene: TRBV2
abundance: NA

CDR3nt: TGCGCCAGCAGTAAGCGGGGGGGCGGGACAGATACGCAGTATTTT
CDR3aa: CASSKRGGGTDTQYF
j_gene: TRBJ2-3
d_gene: TRBD2
v_gene: TRBV10-1
abundance: few

CDR3nt: TGTGCCAGCAGCTTTCTGGGCACTAGCGGGAGGGCCTACGAGCAGTACTTC
CDR3aa: CASSFLGTSGRAYEQYF
j_gene: TRBJ2-7
d_gene: TRBD2
v_gene: TRBV7-2
abundance: NA

CDR3nt: TGTGCCACCAGCAGAGATCCCACAGGCACAGATACGCAGTATTTT
CDR3aa: CATSRDPTGTDTQYF
j_gene: TRBJ2-3
d_gene: NA
v_gene: TRBV15
abundance: few

CDR3nt: TGTGCCAGCAGCAGATGGACTAGCGGGGATGGGAATGAGCAGTTCTTC
CDR3aa: CASSRWTSGDGNEQFF
j_gene: TRBJ2-1
d_gene: TRBD2
v_gene: TRBV7-9
abundance: NA

CDR3nt: TGTGCCAGCAGTTTGCACAACCTGAACACTGAAGCTTTCTTT
CDR3aa: CASSLHNLNTEAFF
j_gene: TRBJ1-1
d_gene: NA
v_gene: TRBV28
abundance: NA

CDR3nt: TGTGCCAGCAGTCCGAGCTTCCCGGAGGCCTACGAGCAGTACTTC
CDR3aa: CASSPSFPEAYEQYF
j_gene: TRBJ2-7
d_gene: NA
v_gene: TRBV28
abundance: NA

CDR3nt: TGTGCCAGCAGTGCACAGTGGGGGTTGGGGGGTCGCACTGAAGCTTTCTTT
CDR3aa: CASSAQWGLGGRTEAFF
j_gene: TRBJ1-1
d_gene: NA
v_gene: TRBV27
abundance: NA

CDR3nt: TGCAGCGTGGGAGTAGTCACTGAAGCTTTCTTT
CDR3aa: CSVGVVTEAFF
j_gene: TRBJ1-1
d_gene: NA
v_gene: TRBV29-1
abundance: NA

CDR3nt: TGTGCCAGCAGCTTACGAGGACAGGGGGCCTACGAGCAGTACTTC
CDR3aa: CASSLRGQGAYEQYF
j_gene: TRBJ2-7
d_gene: TRBD1
v_gene: TRBV7-9
abundance: NA

CDR3nt: TGTGCCAGCAGTCCCGGGACTAGTGACTATTCGGAGCAGTTCTTC
CDR3aa: CASSPGTSDYSEQFF
j_gene: TRBJ2-1
d_gene: TRBD2
v_gene: TRBV6-4
abundance: NA

CDR3nt: TGTGCCAGCAGCGTAGGGGTAGCGTCGAGCTCCTACAATGAGCAGTTCTTC
CDR3aa: CASSVGVASSSYNEQFF
j_gene: TRBJ2-1
d_gene: NA
v_gene: TRBV9
abundance: NA

CDR3nt: TGTGCCAGTAGCCAGATAACAACTAATGAAAAACTGTTTTTT
CDR3aa: CASSQITTNEKLFF
j_gene: TRBJ1-4
d_gene: NA
v_gene: TRBV19
abundance: few

CDR3nt: TGTGCCAGTAGTTCTCGGGGACTAGCGGACTACGAGCAGTACTTC
CDR3aa: CASSSRGLADYEQYF
j_gene: TRBJ2-7
d_gene: TRBD2
v_gene: TRBV19
abundance: NA

CDR3nt: TGTGCCAGCAGCTTTCCCCGGGAAAAACTGTTTTTT
CDR3aa: CASSFPREKLFF
j_gene: TRBJ1-4
d_gene: NA
v_gene: TRBV7-9
abundance: NA

CDR3nt: TGTGCCAGCAGTTCGTCAGGGGATCGGAATCAGCCCCAGCATTTT
CDR3aa: CASSSSGDRNQPQHF
j_gene: TRBJ1-5
d_gene: NA
v_gene: TRBV27
abundance: few

CDR3nt: TGTGCCAGCAGTGAAAACGGGAAGGGTGGAGATACGCAGTATTTT
CDR3aa: CASSENGKGGDTQYF
j_gene: TRBJ2-3
d_gene: NA
v_gene: TRBV2
abundance: NA

CDR3nt: TGTGCCAGCAGCCGGGACAGGGATGCCGGGGAGCTGTTTTTT
CDR3aa: CASSRDRDAGELFF
j_gene: TRBJ2-2
d_gene: TRBD1
v_gene: TRBV2
abundance: NA

CDR3nt: TGTGCCATCAGTGACGGTAATCAGCCCCAGCATTTT
CDR3aa: CAISDGNQPQHF
j_gene: TRBJ1-5
d_gene: NA
v_gene: TRBV10-3
abundance: NA

CDR3nt: TGTGCCTGGAGTCCGACAGGGGGTCGTCTATTTGTGTACTATGGCTACACCTTC
CDR3aa: CAWSPTGGRLFVYYGYTF
j_gene: TRBJ1-2
d_gene: TRBD1
v_gene: TRBV30
abundance: few

CDR3nt: TGCGCCAGCAGTGGGACAGTCAATCAGCCCCAGCATTTT
CDR3aa: CASSGTVNQPQHF
j_gene: TRBJ1-5
d_gene: NA
v_gene: TRBV10-1
abundance: NA